Presented here are 25 T cell receptor beta chains from one specimen sequenced in a study of T cells in localized non-small cell lung cancer (dated by TCRdb to about 2020). Libraries were constructed by the immunoSEQ multiplex PCR assay. TCRdb provides this immuneACCESS table in a form limited to in-frame rearrangements. Some clones are lacking; in checked studies, under half of them reflect an unresolved V gene, and why the rest are absent is not known. This sample has about 36,000 clones in its table, and about 83% of those were observed once. Of the sample, approximately 6.8% is held by the ten largest clones. Sequenced here: peripheral blood, sampled before any cancer treatment. Source of these receptors: a woman aged 35 to 70 with stage I lung adenocarcinoma.

The chain is built from TRBV10-3 and TRBJ1-2; 7 bases agree with TRBD1. The CDR3 covers 12 residues. V was pared by 8 bases and J by 2 bases, with 2 bases of the junction left unmatched. Germline loops: CDR1 ENHRY, CDR2 SYGVKD. CDR3 protein: CAIQTGNYGYTF. In DNA form, the CDR3 reads TGTGCCATCCAGACAGGGAACTATGGCTACACCTTC.

V usage is TRBV18 and J usage is TRBJ2-7; 8 positions agree with TRBD2. V lost 0 bases and J lost 3; bases outside the gene matches: 4. The length of the CDR3 is 15 residues. Germline CDR1 and CDR2: KGHSH and LQKENI. In DNA form, the CDR3 reads TGTGCCAGCTCACCACCTAGCGGGGCCAACTACGAGCAGTACTTC. Translation: CASSPPSGANYEQYF. The full variable domain, its missing parts supplied by reference TRBV18 and TRBJ2-7, is NAGVMQNPRHLVRRRGQEARLRCSPMKGHSHVYWYRQLPEEGLKFMVYLQKENIIDESGMPKERFSAEFPKEGPSILRIQQVVRGDSAAYFCASSPPSGANYEQYFGPGTRLTVT.

This clone is a singleton in its sample. CDR3 amino acids: CASSMGRGISYEQYF. CDR3 coding DNA: TGTGCCAGCAGTATGGGCAGGGGAATCTCCTACGAGCAGTACTTC. The V call is TRBV25-1, the J call TRBJ2-7, with D possibly matching TRBD1 (6 bases). Trimming took 5 bases from V and 0 from J, leaving 14 bases between them. This CDR3 is 15 amino acids long. Germline V gene sequence: CDR1 MGHDK, CDR2 SYGVNS.

The chain has TRBV10-2 and TRBJ2-7; either TRBD1 or TRBD2 may supply D (6 bases each). This CDR3 region has 17 residues. V was clipped by 0 bases and J by 2 bases, with 17 bases between them. In germline, CDR1 is WSHSY, CDR2 SAAADI. CDR3 region: CASSESPKVGGPYEQYF. The CDR3 coding sequence is TGCGCCAGCAGTGAGTCCCCCAAAGTCGGGGGCCCCTACGAGCAGTACTTC.

In the case of this clone: At one boundary the junction diverges from the germline segment, which might be a read error. This chain links TRBV5-1 with TRBJ1-1; TRBD1 is a possible D gene (5 bases). The germline V gene encodes CDR1 SGHRS and CDR2 YFSETQ. The CDR3 totals 15 residues. The CDR3 sequence: CASCLDGAKRAEAFF. CDR3 sequence (DNA): TGCGCCAGCTGCTTGGATGGGGCGAAACGCGCTGAAGCTTTCTTT.

The gene calls are TRBV7-9 and TRBJ2-2, with 10 nucleotides matching TRBD1. The V segment lost 7 bases and the J segment 4 bases; nucleotides outside the gene matches: 12. Germline V gives CDR1 SEHNR, CDR2 FQNEAQ (reference sequence). This CDR3 contains 17 residues. The DNA of the CDR3 is TGTGCCAGCACCGTAAACCTGGGACAGGGGAGCACCGGGGAGCTGTTTTTT. It codes for CASTVNLGQGSTGELFF.

V is TRBV7-2 and J is TRBJ1-2, with 7 bases identical to TRBD1. Unmatched junction bases numbered 2, after V lost 5 bases and J lost 8 bases. Germline CDR1 is SGHTA and CDR2 is FQGNSA. The CDR3 extends over 11 amino acids. This chain's CDR3 is CASSRQGGYTF. Written as DNA, the CDR3 is TGTGCCAGCAGCCGACAGGGAGGCTACACCTTC.

The CDR3 nucleotides read TGTGCCAGCAGTTACTCGGAAGGGTCCTCTGGAAACACCATATATTTT. The encoded protein is CASSYSEGSSGNTIYF. The chain uses TRBV6-6 and TRBJ1-3, with D unresolved. The CDR3 loop spans 16 amino acids. Trimming removed 0 bases at V and 0 bases at J, with 9 bases between. Germline V gene data show CDR1 as MNHNY and CDR2 as SVGAGI (reference sequence).

The V and J genes are TRBV2 and TRBJ2-7; D is possibly TRBD2 (6 bases). There are 14 residues in the CDR3. Trimming pared 6 bases from V and 7 bases from J, leaving 19 bases between. Germline CDR1 is SNHLY and CDR2 is FYNNEI. The CDR3 DNA reads as TGTGCCAGCAGCTTGGGACCCCCGGAGGGGGAGCAGTACTTC. The encoded protein is CASSLGPPEGEQYF.

The chain couples TRBV10-3 to TRBJ1-1, with D maybe TRBD1 (5 bases). The CDR3 sequence is 12 residues long. Germline CDR1 and CDR2: ENHRY and SYGVKD. The V and J ends lost 4 bases and 4 bases respectively, with 7 bases between them. The CDR3 DNA follows: TGTGCCATCAGTGGCCAGGGCACTGAAGCTTTCTTT. Its translation: CAISGQGTEAFF.

The chain combines TRBV6-6 with TRBJ1-1, with D unclear. CDR3 length equals 14 residues. V was clipped by 0 bases and J by 1 base, with 6 bases between them. Germline V gene data show CDR1 as MNHNY and CDR2 as SVGAGI (reference sequence). The CDR3 region is CASSYSGTNTEAFF. CDR3 DNA: TGTGCCAGCAGTTACTCGGGAACGAACACTGAAGCTTTCTTT.

V gene TRBV7-2 combines with J gene TRBJ2-7; 9 bases align to TRBD1. Germline loops: CDR1 SGHTA, CDR2 FQGNSA. Losses at the gene ends were 4 bases for V and 2 bases for J; bases not matched to a gene: 6. The length of the CDR3 is 15 residues. The CDR3: CASSSQDRGPYEQYF. CDR3 bases: TGTGCCAGCAGCTCCCAGGACAGGGGACCCTACGAGCAGTACTTC.

V and J are TRBV28 and TRBJ1-4, with D hard to call. Trimming shortened V by 2 bases and J by 7 bases, and 11 bases separated the two germline ends. The CDR3 totals 14 residues. Germline assignment: CDR1 MDHEN and CDR2 SYDVKM. The CDR3 loop reads CASSLPRAAEKLFF. In nucleotides, the CDR3 is TGTGCCAGCAGTTTACCCCGAGCTGCTGAAAAACTGTTTTTT.

V gene TRBV5-5 combines with J gene TRBJ2-7; D gene uncertain. This CDR3 contains 11 residues. Trimming took off 3 bases at V and 6 bases at J, with 7 bases between the two ends. Germline-derived CDR1 and CDR2 are SGHKS and YYEKEE (reference sequence). CDR3 protein: CASSWISEQYF. In DNA form, the CDR3 reads TGTGCCAGCAGCTGGATCTCCGAGCAGTACTTC.

This chain connects TRBV10-3 to TRBJ1-4; D is possibly TRBD1 (6 bases). From germline, CDR1 is ENHRY and CDR2 SYGVKD. Between the trimmed V and J ends, which lost 11 bases and 5 bases, there was a span of 15 bases. There are 13 residues in the CDR3. CDR3 amino acids: CAATGRPNEKLFF. The CDR3, as DNA: TGTGCCGCGACAGGTAGACCGAATGAAAAACTGTTTTTT.

V usage is TRBV2 and J usage is TRBJ2-5; 9 bases align to TRBD2. The germline V gene has CDR1 SNHLY and CDR2 FYNNEI. V lost 6 bases, J lost 5 bases, and 7 bases stayed unmatched. This CDR3 contains 14 residues. CDR3 nucleotide sequence: TGTGCCAGCAGCCCTAGCGGGGAGCCGGAGACCCAGTACTTC. Protein sequence: CASSPSGEPETQYF.

The chain joins TRBV30 to TRBJ2-3, with 16 bases that match TRBD2. Unmatched junction bases numbered 7, after V lost 7 bases and J lost 0 bases. CDR3 length: 17 amino acids. Germline V gene data show CDR1 as GTSNPN and CDR2 as SVGIG (reference sequence). CDR3 amino acids: CASQGTSGGVSTDTQYF. The CDR3 DNA sequence: TGTGCCTCCCAAGGGACTAGCGGGGGGGTTAGCACAGATACGCAGTATTTT.

This sequence joins TRBV4-3 and TRBJ1-5; D not certain. Trimming cost V 0 bases and J 0 bases, with 6 bases left between them. The CDR3 runs 15 residues. Per the germline V gene, CDR1 is LGHNA and CDR2 is YSLEER. The CDR3 nucleotides read TGCGCCAGCAGCCAAGACCATTATAGCAATCAGCCCCAGCATTTT. It encodes CASSQDHYSNQPQHF.

In DNA form, the CDR3 reads TGTGCCAGTAGTGTATGGGGACAGGGGAGCGGCTACACCTTC. It is translated as CASSVWGQGSGYTF. The chain employs TRBV19 and TRBJ1-2; the match to TRBD1 covers 10 bases. Looked up from germline, CDR1 is LNHDA and CDR2 is SQIVND (reference sequence). There are 14 residues in the CDR3. The V gene end was trimmed by 5 bases and the J gene end by 8 bases; junction bases not matched to a gene: 8.

This rearrangement joins TRBV29-1 to TRBJ2-1; 8 bases align to TRBD2. Germline V lookup: CDR1 SQVTM, CDR2 ANQGSEA. This CDR3 region has 16 residues. The V segment lost 1 base and the J segment 2 bases; nucleotides outside the gene matches: 7. The DNA of the CDR3 is TGCAGCGTTGAAGGGCGGCGGGGGGACGCCTACAATGAGCAGTTCTTC. Encoded protein: CSVEGRRGDAYNEQFF.

The chain combines TRBV5-8 with TRBJ1-5; no firm D call. Germline V gene sequence: CDR1 SGHTS, CDR2 YDEGEE. The CDR3 consists of 14 residues. Trimming took off 1 base at V and 5 bases at J, with 10 bases between the two ends. CDR3 coding DNA: TGTGCCAGCAGCTTGAAGTCAGGAGATCAGCCCCAGCATTTT. Translated: CASSLKSGDQPQHF.

The chain uses TRBV5-4 and TRBJ2-1; TRBD1 agrees at 10 bases. From germline, CDR1 is SGHNT and CDR2 YYREEE (reference sequence). Trimming took 3 bases from V and 9 from J; bases not matched to a gene: 6. The CDR3 has 14 amino acids. Written as DNA, the CDR3 is TGTGCCAGCAGCTCCCGGGACAGGGGCGCTGAGCAGTTCTTC. Protein: CASSSRDRGAEQFF. Supplemented by reference TRBV5-4 and TRBJ2-1, the full variable domain reads ETGVTQSPTHLIKTRGQQVTLRCSSQSGHNTVSWYQQALGQGPQFIFQYYREEENGRGNFPPRFSGLQFPNYSSELNVNALELDDSALYLCASSSRDRGAEQFFGPGTRLTVL.

V usage is TRBV4-2 and J usage is TRBJ2-7, with 9 positions matching TRBD1. The V gene's germline CDR1 is LGHNA and CDR2 YNFKEQ. V was clipped by 0 bases and J by 7 bases; unmatched bases: 7. The CDR3 runs 15 residues. CDR3 in DNA: TGTGCCAGCAGCCAAGAAGTCGGGACAGGGTGGGAGCAGTACTTC. Protein product: CASSQEVGTGWEQYF.

V usage is TRBV4-3 and J usage is TRBJ2-1; D is unclear. The CDR3 sequence is 13 residues long. Germline CDR1 is LGHNA and CDR2 is YSLEER. V was shortened by 0 bases and J by 15 bases, with 15 bases between the two germline ends. CDR3 coding DNA: TGCGCCAGCAGCCAAGAAAATTGGGCCCCTCCGTTCTTC. Translation gives CASSQENWAPPFF.

A few counts support this clone. The CDR3 DNA reads as TGTGCCAGCAGTCCATGGAATCAGCCCCAGCATTTT. It specifies CASSPWNQPQHF. This sequence joins TRBV28 and TRBJ1-5; unclear D gene. CDR1 is MDHEN and CDR2 is SYDVKM in the germline V gene. V lost 5 bases and J 4 bases, leaving 6 bases between the germline ends. This CDR3 region has 12 residues.